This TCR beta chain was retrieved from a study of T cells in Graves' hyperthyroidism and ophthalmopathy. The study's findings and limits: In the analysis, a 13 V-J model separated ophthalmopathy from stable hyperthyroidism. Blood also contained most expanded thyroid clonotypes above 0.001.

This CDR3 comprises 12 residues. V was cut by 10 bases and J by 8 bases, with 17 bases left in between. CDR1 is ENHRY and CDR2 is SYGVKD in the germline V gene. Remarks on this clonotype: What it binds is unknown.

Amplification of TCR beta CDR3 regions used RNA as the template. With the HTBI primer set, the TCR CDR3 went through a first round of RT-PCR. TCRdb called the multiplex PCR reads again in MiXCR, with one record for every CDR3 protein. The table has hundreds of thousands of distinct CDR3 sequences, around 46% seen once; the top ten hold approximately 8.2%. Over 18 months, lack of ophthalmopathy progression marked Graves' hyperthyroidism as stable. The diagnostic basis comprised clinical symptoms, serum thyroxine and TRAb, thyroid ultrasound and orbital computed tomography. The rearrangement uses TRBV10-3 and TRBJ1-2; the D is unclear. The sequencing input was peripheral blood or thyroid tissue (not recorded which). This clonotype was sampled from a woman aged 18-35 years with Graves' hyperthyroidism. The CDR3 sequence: CASGRASMGYTF. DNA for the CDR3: TGTGCCAGCGGCCGGGCGTCGATGGGCTACACCTTC.